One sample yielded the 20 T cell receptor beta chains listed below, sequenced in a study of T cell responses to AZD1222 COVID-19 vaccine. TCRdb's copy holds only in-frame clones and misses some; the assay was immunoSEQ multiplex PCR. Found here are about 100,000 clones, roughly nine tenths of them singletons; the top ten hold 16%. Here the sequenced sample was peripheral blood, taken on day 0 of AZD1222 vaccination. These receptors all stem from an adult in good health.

CDR3 in amino acids: CASSLTPAAAVLSYTF. The DNA of the CDR3 is TGTGCCAGTAGTCTCACCCCCGCGGCCGCCGTCCTAAGCTACACCTTC. The V and J genes are TRBV19 and TRBJ1-2; D is unresolved. CDR1 and CDR2 (germline): LNHDA, SQIVND (reference sequence). The CDR3 spans 16 residues. V was clipped by 5 bases and J by 9 bases, with 25 bases between them.

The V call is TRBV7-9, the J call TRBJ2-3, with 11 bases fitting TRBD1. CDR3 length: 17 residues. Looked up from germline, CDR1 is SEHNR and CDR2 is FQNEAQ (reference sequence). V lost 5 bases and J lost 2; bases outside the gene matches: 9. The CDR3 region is CASSRLGQGAVTDTQYF. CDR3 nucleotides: TGTGCCAGCAGCAGACTAGGACAGGGGGCTGTCACAGATACGCAGTATTTT.

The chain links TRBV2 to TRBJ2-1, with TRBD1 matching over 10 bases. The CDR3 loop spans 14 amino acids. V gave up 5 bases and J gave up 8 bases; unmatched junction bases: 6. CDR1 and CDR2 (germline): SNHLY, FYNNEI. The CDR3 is CASSPGQGYDEQFF. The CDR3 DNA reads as TGTGCCAGCAGTCCGGGACAGGGGTACGATGAGCAGTTCTTC.

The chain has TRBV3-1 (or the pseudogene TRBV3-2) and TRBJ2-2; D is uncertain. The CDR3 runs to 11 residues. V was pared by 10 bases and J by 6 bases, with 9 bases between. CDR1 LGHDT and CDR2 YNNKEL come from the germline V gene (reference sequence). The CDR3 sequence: CAISLAGELFF. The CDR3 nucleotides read TGTGCCATCTCTTTGGCCGGGGAGCTGTTTTTT.

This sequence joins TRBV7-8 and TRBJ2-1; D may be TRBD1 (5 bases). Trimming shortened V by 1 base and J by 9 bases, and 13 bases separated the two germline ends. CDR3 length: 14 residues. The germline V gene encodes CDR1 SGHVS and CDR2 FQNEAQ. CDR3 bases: TGTGCCAGCAGCTTAGTCGACAGTAAAGTTGAGCAGTTCTTC. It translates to CASSLVDSKVEQFF.

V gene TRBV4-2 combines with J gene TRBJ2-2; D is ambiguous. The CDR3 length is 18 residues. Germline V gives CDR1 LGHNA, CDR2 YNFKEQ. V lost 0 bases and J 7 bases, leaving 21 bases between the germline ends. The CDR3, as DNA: TGTGCCAGCAGCCAAGATATCGGGTGGTCCTATCGAAGCGGGGAGCTGTTTTTT. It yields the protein CASSQDIGWSYRSGELFF.

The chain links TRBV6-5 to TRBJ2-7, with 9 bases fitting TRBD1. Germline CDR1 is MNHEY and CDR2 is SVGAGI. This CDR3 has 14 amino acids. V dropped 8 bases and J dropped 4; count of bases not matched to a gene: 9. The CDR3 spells CASSTGTGWYEQYF. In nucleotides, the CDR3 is TGTGCCAGCTCCACCGGGACAGGGTGGTACGAGCAGTACTTC.

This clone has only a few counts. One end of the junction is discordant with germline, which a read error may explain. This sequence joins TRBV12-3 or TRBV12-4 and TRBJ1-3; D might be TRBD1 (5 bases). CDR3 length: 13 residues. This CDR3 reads CASSSGTGNTIYF. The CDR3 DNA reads TGTGCCAGCAGTTCAGGGACTGGTAACACCATATATTTT.

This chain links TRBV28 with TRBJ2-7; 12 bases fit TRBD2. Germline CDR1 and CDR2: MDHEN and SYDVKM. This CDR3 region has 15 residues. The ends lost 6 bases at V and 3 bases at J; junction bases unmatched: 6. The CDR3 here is CASRAGTSGYYEQYF. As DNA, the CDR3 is TGTGCCAGCAGGGCCGGGACTAGCGGGTACTACGAGCAGTACTTC.

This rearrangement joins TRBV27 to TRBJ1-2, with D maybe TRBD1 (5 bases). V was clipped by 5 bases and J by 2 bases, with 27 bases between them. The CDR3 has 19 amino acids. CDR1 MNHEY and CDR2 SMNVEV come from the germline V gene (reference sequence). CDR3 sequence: CASSPGTPKLGFTNYGYTF. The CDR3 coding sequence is TGTGCCAGCAGTCCTGGGACGCCCAAGCTCGGGTTTACCAACTATGGCTACACCTTC.

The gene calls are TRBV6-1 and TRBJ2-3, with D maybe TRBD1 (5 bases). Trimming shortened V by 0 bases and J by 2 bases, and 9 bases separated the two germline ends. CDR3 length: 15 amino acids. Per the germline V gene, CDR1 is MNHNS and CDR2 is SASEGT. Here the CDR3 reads CASSEARGFTDTQYF. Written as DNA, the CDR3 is TGTGCCAGCAGTGAAGCTAGGGGCTTCACAGATACGCAGTATTTT.

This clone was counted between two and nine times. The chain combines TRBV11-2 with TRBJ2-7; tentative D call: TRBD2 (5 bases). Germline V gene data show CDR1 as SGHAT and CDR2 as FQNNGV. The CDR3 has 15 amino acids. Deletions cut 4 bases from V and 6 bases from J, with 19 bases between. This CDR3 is CASSSPAGGPGEQYF. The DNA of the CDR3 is TGTGCCAGCAGCTCACCCGCGGGCGGGCCGGGCGAGCAGTACTTC.

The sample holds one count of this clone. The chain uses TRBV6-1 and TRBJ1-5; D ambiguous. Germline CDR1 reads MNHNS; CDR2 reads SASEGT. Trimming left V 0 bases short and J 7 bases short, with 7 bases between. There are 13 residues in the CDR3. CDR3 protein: CASSEAVGQPQHF. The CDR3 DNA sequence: TGTGCCAGCAGTGAAGCTGTGGGGCAGCCCCAGCATTTT.

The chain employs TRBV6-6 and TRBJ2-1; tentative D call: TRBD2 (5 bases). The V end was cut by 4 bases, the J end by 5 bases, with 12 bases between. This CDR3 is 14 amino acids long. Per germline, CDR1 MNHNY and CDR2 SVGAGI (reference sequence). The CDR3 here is CASSSPLVNNEQFF. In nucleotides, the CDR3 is TGTGCCAGCAGTTCCCCACTAGTCAACAATGAGCAGTTCTTC.

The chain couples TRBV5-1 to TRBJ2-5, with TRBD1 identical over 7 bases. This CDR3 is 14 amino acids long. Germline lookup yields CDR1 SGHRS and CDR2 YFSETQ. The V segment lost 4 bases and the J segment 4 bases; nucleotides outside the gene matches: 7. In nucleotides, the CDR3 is TGCGCCAGCAGCCGTGGACAGGATGGAGAGACCCAGTACTTC. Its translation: CASSRGQDGETQYF.

CDR3 in amino acids: CASSDEGGNGYTF. DNA of the CDR3: TGCGCCAGCAGTGATGAGGGGGGAAATGGCTACACCTTC. The chain is built from TRBV10-2 and TRBJ1-2, with a possible D match to TRBD1 (6 bases). Germline-derived CDR1 and CDR2 are WSHSY and SAAADI. The CDR3 sequence is 13 residues long. The V gene lost 3 bases and the J gene lost 6 bases, with 11 bases spanning the gap.

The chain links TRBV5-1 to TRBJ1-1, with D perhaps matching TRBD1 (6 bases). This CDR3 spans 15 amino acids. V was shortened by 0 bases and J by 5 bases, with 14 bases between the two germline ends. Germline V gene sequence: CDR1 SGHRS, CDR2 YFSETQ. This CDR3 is CASSLAQGWGTEAFF. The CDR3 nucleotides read TGCGCCAGCAGCTTGGCCCAGGGGTGGGGGACTGAAGCTTTCTTT.

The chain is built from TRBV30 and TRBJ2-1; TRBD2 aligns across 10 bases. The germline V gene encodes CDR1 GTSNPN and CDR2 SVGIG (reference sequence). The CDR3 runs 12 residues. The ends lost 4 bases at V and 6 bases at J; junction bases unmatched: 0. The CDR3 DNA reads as TGTGCCTGGACTAGCGGGGGCAATGAGCAGTTCTTC. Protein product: CAWTSGGNEQFF.

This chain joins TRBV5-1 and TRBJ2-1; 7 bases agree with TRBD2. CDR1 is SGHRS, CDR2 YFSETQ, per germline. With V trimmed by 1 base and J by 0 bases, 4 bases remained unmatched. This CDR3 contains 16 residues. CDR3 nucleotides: TGCGCCAGCAGCTTGCCTAGCGGTGTCTCCTACAATGAGCAGTTCTTC. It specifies CASSLPSGVSYNEQFF.

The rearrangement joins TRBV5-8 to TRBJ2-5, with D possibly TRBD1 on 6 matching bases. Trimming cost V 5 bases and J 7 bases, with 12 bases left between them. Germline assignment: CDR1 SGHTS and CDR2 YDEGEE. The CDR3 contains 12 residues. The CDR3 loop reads CASRTGLVTQYF. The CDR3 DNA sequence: TGTGCCAGCAGAACAGGGTTGGTGACCCAGTACTTC. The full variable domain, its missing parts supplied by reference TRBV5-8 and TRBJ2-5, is EAGVTQSPTHLIKTRGQQATLRCSPISGHTSVYWYQQALGLGLQFLLWYDEGEERNRGNFPPRFSGRQFPNYSSELNVNALELEDSALYLCASRTGLVTQYFGPGTRLLVL.